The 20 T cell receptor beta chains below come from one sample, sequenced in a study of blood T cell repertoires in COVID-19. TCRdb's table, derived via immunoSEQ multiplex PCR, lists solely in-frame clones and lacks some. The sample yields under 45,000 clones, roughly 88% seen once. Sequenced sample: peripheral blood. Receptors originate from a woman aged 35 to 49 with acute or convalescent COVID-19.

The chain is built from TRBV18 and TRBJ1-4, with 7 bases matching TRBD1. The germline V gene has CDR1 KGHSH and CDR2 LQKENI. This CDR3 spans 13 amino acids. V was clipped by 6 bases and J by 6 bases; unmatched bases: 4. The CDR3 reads CASSLGQDEKLFF. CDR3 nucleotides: TGTGCCAGCTCCCTTGGACAGGATGAAAAACTGTTTTTT.

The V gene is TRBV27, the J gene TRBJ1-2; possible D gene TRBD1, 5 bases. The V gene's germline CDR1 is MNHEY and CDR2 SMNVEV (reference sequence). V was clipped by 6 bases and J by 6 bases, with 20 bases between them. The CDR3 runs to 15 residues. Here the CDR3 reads CASSRRGGEVHGYTF. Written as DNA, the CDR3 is TGTGCCAGCAGCCGTCGGGGCGGGGAAGTCCATGGCTACACCTTC.

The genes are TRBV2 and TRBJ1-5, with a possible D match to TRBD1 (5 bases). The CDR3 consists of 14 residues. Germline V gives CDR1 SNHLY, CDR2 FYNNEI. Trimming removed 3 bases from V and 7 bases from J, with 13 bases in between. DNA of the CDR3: TGTGCCAGCAGTGATGGGGGGAGCGGACAGCCCCAGCATTTT. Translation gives CASSDGGSGQPQHF.

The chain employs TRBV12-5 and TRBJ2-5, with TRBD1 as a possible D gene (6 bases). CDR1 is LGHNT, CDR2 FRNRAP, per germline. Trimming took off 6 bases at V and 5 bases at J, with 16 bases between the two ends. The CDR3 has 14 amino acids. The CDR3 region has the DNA TGTGCTAGTGGCTCGGACAGCCTCGGGGAGACCCAGTACTTC. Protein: CASGSDSLGETQYF.

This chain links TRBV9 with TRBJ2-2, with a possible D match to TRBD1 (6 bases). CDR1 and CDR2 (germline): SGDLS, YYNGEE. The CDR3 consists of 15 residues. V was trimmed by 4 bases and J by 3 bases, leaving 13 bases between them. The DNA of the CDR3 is TGTGCCAGCAGCAACAGGGTTGGGGACACCGGGGAGCTGTTTTTT. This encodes CASSNRVGDTGELFF.

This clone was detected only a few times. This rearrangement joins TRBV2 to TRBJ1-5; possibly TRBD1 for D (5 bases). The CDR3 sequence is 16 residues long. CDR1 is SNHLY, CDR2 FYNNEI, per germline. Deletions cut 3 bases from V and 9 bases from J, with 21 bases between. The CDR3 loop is CASSEWNGAGTWPQHF. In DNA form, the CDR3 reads TGTGCCAGCAGTGAGTGGAATGGGGCAGGCACCTGGCCCCAGCATTTT. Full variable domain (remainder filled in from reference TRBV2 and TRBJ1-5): EPEVTQTPSHQVTQMGQEVILRCVPISNHLYFYWYRQILGQKVEFLVSFYNNEISEKSEIFDDQFSVERPDGSNFTLKIRSTKLEDSAMYFCASSEWNGAGTWPQHFGDGTRLSIL.

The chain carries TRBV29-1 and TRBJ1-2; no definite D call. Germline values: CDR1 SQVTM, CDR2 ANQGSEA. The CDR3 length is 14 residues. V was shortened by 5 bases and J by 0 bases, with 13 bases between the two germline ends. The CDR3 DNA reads TGCAGCGTTACAGACGGAGGCCCTAACTATGGCTACACCTTC. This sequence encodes CSVTDGGPNYGYTF.

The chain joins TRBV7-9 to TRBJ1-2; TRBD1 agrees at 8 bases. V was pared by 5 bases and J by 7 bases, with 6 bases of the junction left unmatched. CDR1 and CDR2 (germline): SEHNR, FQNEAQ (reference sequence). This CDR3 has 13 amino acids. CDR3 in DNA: TGTGCCAGCAGCCCCGAGGACAGGGCTGGCTACACCTTC. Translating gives CASSPEDRAGYTF.

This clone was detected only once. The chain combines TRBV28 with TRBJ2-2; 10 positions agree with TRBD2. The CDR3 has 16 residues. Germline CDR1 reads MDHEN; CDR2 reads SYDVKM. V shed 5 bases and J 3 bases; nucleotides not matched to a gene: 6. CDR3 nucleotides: TGTGCCAGCAGTATAGCGGGAGGTATTGACACCGGGGAGCTGTTTTTT. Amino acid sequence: CASSIAGGIDTGELFF.

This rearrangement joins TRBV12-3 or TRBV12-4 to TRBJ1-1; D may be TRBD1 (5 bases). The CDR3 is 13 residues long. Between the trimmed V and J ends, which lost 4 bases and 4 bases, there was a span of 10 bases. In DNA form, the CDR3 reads TGTGCCAGCAGTTGGGGGGAGAGCACTGAAGCTTTCTTT. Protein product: CASSWGESTEAFF.

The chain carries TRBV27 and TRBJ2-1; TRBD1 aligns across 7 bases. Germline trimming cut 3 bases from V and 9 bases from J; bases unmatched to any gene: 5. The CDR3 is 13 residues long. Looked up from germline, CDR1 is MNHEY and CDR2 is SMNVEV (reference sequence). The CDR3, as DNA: TGTGCCAGCAGTTTTGGGACAGCTCGTGAGCAGTTCTTC. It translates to CASSFGTAREQFF.

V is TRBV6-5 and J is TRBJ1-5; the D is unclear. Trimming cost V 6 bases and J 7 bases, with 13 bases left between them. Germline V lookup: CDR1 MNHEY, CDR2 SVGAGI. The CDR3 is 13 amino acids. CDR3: CASSIQARQPQHF. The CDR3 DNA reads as TGTGCCAGCAGCATCCAGGCACGGCAGCCCCAGCATTTT.

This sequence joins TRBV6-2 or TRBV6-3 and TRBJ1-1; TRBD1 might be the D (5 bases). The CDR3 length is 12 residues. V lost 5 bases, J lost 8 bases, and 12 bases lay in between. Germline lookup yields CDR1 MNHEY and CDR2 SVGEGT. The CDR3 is CASSVRKGEAFF. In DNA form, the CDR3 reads TGTGCCAGCAGTGTCAGGAAGGGGGAAGCTTTCTTT.

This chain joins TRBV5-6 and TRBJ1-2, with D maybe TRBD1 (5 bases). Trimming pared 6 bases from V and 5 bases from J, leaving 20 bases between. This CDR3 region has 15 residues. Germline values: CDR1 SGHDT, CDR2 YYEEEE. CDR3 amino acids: CASNPRGGISYGYTF. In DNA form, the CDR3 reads TGTGCCAGCAACCCCCGTGGGGGGATTTCTTATGGCTACACCTTC.

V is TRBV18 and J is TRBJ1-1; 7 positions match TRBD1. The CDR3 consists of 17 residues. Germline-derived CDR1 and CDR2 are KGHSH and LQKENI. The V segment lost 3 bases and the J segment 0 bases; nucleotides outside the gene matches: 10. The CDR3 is CASSPATAGTVNTEAFF. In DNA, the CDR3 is TGTGCCAGCTCACCGGCAACCGCCGGGACAGTGAACACTGAAGCTTTCTTT.

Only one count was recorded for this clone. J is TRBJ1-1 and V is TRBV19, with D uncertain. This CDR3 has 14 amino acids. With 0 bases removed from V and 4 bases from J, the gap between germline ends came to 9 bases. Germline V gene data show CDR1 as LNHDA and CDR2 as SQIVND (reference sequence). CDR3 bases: TGTGCCAGTAGTATAGATTGGGCTGGCACTGAAGCTTTCTTT. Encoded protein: CASSIDWAGTEAFF.

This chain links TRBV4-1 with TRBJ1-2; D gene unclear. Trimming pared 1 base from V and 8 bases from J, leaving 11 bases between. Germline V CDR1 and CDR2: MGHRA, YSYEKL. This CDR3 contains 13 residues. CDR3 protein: CASSQVVLLGYTF. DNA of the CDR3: TGCGCCAGCAGCCAAGTAGTTCTGTTGGGCTACACCTTC.

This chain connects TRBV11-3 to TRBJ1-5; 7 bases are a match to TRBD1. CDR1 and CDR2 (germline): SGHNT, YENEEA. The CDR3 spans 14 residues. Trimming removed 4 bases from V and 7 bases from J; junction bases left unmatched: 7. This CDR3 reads CASSSTGHEQPQHF. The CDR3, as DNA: TGTGCCAGCAGCTCGACAGGGCACGAACAGCCCCAGCATTTT.

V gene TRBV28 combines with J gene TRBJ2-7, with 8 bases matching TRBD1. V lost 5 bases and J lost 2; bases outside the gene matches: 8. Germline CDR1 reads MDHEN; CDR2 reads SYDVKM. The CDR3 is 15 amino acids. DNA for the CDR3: TGTGCCAGCAGTCAGCCGGGACAGGCAACCTACGAGCAGTACTTC. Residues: CASSQPGQATYEQYF.

The CDR3 is CASSLGLDNGYTF. CDR3 in DNA: TGCGCCAGCAGCTTGGGTCTCGACAATGGCTACACCTTC. The chain uses TRBV5-1 and TRBJ1-2, with D unclear. The CDR3 loop spans 13 amino acids. V was clipped by 0 bases and J by 6 bases, with 9 bases between them. CDR1 SGHRS and CDR2 YFSETQ come from the germline V gene.